This passage covers 25 T cell receptor beta chains from one sample sequenced in a study of OX40 agonist ivuxolimab in advanced cancers. Measured with immunoSEQ multiplex PCR; TCRdb has only the in-frame clones, and not every one. The data hold over 60,000 clones, with roughly 80% observed a single time. The sample was CD4+ or CD8+ T cells sorted from blood, taken in a trial of the OX40 agonist ivuxolimab. These receptors all come from an adult with an advanced solid tumor such as melanoma, head and neck, liver or kidney cancer.

The chain combines TRBV18 with TRBJ2-3; 7 nucleotides align to TRBD2. J was trimmed by 6 bases and V by 1 base; bases with no gene match: 4. The CDR3 loop spans 14 amino acids. Germline V gives CDR1 KGHSH, CDR2 LQKENI. CDR3 sequence (DNA): TGTGCCAGCTCACCACTGGGAGGGCCGGATACGCAGTATTTT. As protein: CASSPLGGPDTQYF.

V and J are TRBV5-1 and TRBJ2-4, with D unclear. Trimming stripped 0 bases from V and 7 bases from J, with 8 bases between. The CDR3 is 13 residues long. The germline CDR1 and CDR2 sequences are SGHRS and YFSETQ. CDR3 coding DNA: TGCGCCAGCAGCTTGGCGGTGGAGAACATTCAGTACTTC. Translation: CASSLAVENIQYF.

The CDR3 region is CASSSGTDKNIQYF. The CDR3 DNA sequence: TGTGCCAGCAGCTCCGGGACAGACAAAAACATTCAGTACTTC. The chain recombines TRBV11-3 with TRBJ2-4; TRBD1 agrees at 7 bases. The CDR3 sequence is 14 residues long. The germline V gene has CDR1 SGHNT and CDR2 YENEEA. The V gene end was trimmed by 4 bases and the J gene end by 3 bases; junction bases not matched to a gene: 3.

This sequence joins TRBV19 and TRBJ2-7; D could derive from TRBD1 or TRBD2 (5 bases each). This CDR3 comprises 14 residues. V gave up 10 bases and J gave up 2 bases, with 18 bases separating them. In germline, CDR1 is LNHDA, CDR2 SQIVND (reference sequence). CDR3 sequence: CATSPRDGTYEQYF. Written as DNA, the CDR3 is TGTGCCACCTCACCCCGGGACGGCACCTACGAGCAGTACTTC.

The chain carries TRBV5-5 and TRBJ2-7; 8 bases align to TRBD2. The V and J ends lost 0 bases and 0 bases, in that order; junction bases with no gene match: 2. The CDR3 has 15 residues. Germline V gene sequence: CDR1 SGHKS, CDR2 YYEKEE (reference sequence). The CDR3, as DNA: TGTGCCAGCAGCTTGGAGGGGACTAGCTCCTACGAGCAGTACTTC. Its protein is CASSLEGTSSYEQYF.

The chain recombines TRBV9 with TRBJ2-1; 7 bases match TRBD2. This CDR3 spans 14 amino acids. The trim removed 1 base at V and 8 bases at J, leaving 6 bases unmatched. Germline loops: CDR1 SGDLS, CDR2 YYNGEE. The CDR3 DNA reads TGTGCCAGCAGCGTACAGGAGCGGGACTATGAGCAGTTCTTC. Protein sequence: CASSVQERDYEQFF.

The chain employs TRBV30 and TRBJ1-1; tentative D call: TRBD1 (6 bases). CDR1 and CDR2 from the germline V gene are GTSNPN and SVGIG (reference sequence). This CDR3 has 12 amino acids. V was shortened by 7 bases and J by 13 bases, with 22 bases between the two germline ends. CDR3 in amino acids: CASRFEQGGSFF. The CDR3 bases are TGTGCCTCTCGATTCGAACAGGGAGGAAGTTTCTTT.

This CDR3 is CASSPRRSDSTEAFF. In DNA form, the CDR3 reads TGTGCCAGCTCACCACGTAGGAGCGATTCCACTGAAGCTTTCTTT. The genes are TRBV18 and TRBJ1-1, with D uncertain. CDR1 KGHSH and CDR2 LQKENI come from the germline V gene. This CDR3 contains 15 residues. Trimming took off 1 base at V and 4 bases at J, with 13 bases between the two ends. The variable domain in full, with the rest retrieved from reference TRBV18 and TRBJ1-1, is NAGVMQNPRHLVRRRGQEARLRCSPMKGHSHVYWYRQLPEEGLKFMVYLQKENIIDESGMPKERFSAEFPKEGPSILRIQQVVRGDSAAYFCASSPRRSDSTEAFFGQGTRLTVV.

In the case of this clone: The same CDR3 arises from other DNA sequences in this sample as well. The J gene is TRBJ2-7, the V gene TRBV30; tentatively, D is TRBD1 (6 bases). Germline loops: CDR1 GTSNPN, CDR2 SVGIG (reference sequence). V was pared by 2 bases and J by 4 bases, with 15 bases between. The CDR3 sequence is 14 residues long. The CDR3 sequence is CAWSHGGGGYEQYV. The CDR3 DNA reads as TGTGCCTGGAGTCATGGTGGGGGCGGGTACGAGCAGTACGTC.

V and J are TRBV21-1 and TRBJ2-7; the table's TRBD1 call for D was not verified on the DNA. TRBV21-1 is a listed pseudogene. This CDR3 region has 12 residues. The CDR3 sequence: CADRETGVKQYV. The CDR3 DNA follows: TGTGCCGATAGGGAGACAGGGGTAAAGCAGTACGTC.

The chain has TRBV10-3 and TRBJ2-3; tentative D call: TRBD2 (6 bases). The germline V and J ends were trimmed by 7 bases and 2 bases, with 13 bases remaining between them. The length of the CDR3 is 14 residues. Germline-derived CDR1 and CDR2 are ENHRY and SYGVKD. CDR3 amino acids: CAIMAGRDTDTQYF. For the CDR3, the DNA is TGTGCCATCATGGCAGGGCGGGACACAGATACGCAGTATTTT.

The chain is built from TRBV25-1 and TRBJ2-5; TRBD2 might be the D (6 bases). Trimming removed 3 bases at V and 2 bases at J, with 22 bases between. This CDR3 has 18 residues. Germline V gene sequence: CDR1 MGHDK, CDR2 SYGVNS. This CDR3 reads CASSDNTARDGIQETQYF. For the CDR3, the DNA is TGTGCCAGCAGTGATAATACCGCGCGGGACGGAATTCAAGAGACCCAGTACTTC.

This sequence joins TRBV7-3 and TRBJ2-5; tentatively, D is TRBD1 (5 bases). The J call is in doubt because the DNA end fits TRBJ2-7 better. The CDR3 runs to 14 residues. Germline CDR1 SGHTA, CDR2 FQGTGA. The CDR3 DNA is TGTGCCAGCAGCTTAAGGGCAGGGCCATACGAGCAGTACTTC. As protein: CASSLRAGPYEQYF.

This chain joins TRBV9 and TRBJ2-3; 7 nucleotides agree with TRBD2. V was clipped by 0 bases and J by 2 bases; unmatched bases: 6. CDR3 length equals 16 residues. The germline gives CDR1 SGDLS, CDR2 YYNGEE. The CDR3 loop reads CASSVAPSGDTDTQYF. The DNA of the CDR3 is TGTGCCAGCAGCGTAGCTCCTAGCGGAGACACAGATACGCAGTATTTT.

This clone was observed once. The chain combines TRBV18 with TRBJ2-7; D uncertain. V was cut by 6 bases and J by 1 base, with 10 bases left in between. The CDR3 totals 13 residues. Germline lookup yields CDR1 KGHSH and CDR2 LQKENI. The CDR3 sequence: CASSQGRSYEQYF. The CDR3 DNA reads as TGTGCCAGCTCTCAAGGACGGTCCTACGAGCAGTACTTC.

The CDR3 loop is CASRGTGGVEQYV. DNA for the CDR3: TGTGCCAGCAGGGGAACAGGGGGGGTCGAGCAGTACGTC. The gene calls are TRBV2 and TRBJ2-7; weak D call: TRBD1 (8 bases). Germline CDR1 SNHLY, CDR2 FYNNEI. The CDR3 is 13 residues long. Trimming pared 6 bases from V and 6 bases from J, leaving 15 bases between.

This chain links TRBV5-6 with TRBJ2-2; 7 bases are shared with TRBD2. Germline V lookup: CDR1 SGHDT, CDR2 YYEEEE. V dropped 2 bases and J dropped 5; count of bases not matched to a gene: 9. CDR3 size: 16 residues. The CDR3 DNA reads TGTGCCAGCAGCTTTGGGGCCAGGGAGGGAACCGGGGAGCTGTTTTTT. As protein: CASSFGAREGTGELFF.

The rearrangement joins TRBV5-6 to TRBJ2-5; D not resolved. CDR1 is SGHDT and CDR2 is YYEEEE in the germline V gene. The CDR3 length is 14 residues. V was trimmed by 2 bases and J by 2 bases, leaving 10 bases between them. CDR3 DNA sequence: TGTGCCAGCAGCTTTGGGTCTAGGCAAGAGACCCAGTACTTC. This gives the protein CASSFGSRQETQYF.

The chain recombines TRBV7-2 with TRBJ2-1; D is uncertain. The CDR3 totals 13 residues. V lost 0 bases to trimming and J lost 10 bases, with 10 bases between them. From germline, CDR1 is SGHTA and CDR2 FQGNSA. This chain's CDR3 is CASSLALGGEQFF. The CDR3 DNA sequence: TGTGCCAGCAGCTTAGCGCTAGGCGGAGAGCAGTTCTTC. The full variable domain, in which reference TRBV7-2 and TRBJ2-1 provide the parts outside the CDR3, is GAGVSQSPSNKVTEKGKDVELRCDPISGHTALYWYRQSLGQGLEFLIYFQGNSAPDKSGLPSDRFSAERTGGSVSTLTIQRTQQEDSAVYLCASSLALGGEQFFGPGTRLTVL.

CDR3 sequence reads: CATRTASYNEQFF. For the CDR3, the DNA is TGTGCCACTAGGACTGCTTCCTACAATGAGCAGTTCTTC. The gene calls are TRBV19 and TRBJ2-1; a weak D match, TRBD2 (5 bases). The CDR3 runs to 13 residues. Germline CDR1 is LNHDA and CDR2 is SQIVND (reference sequence). The V end was cut by 10 bases, the J end by 1 base, with 11 bases between.

The chain is built from TRBV5-4 and TRBJ1-1; D is uncertain. The CDR3 runs 14 residues. The germline V and J ends were trimmed by 3 bases and 0 bases, with 9 bases remaining between them. Per germline, CDR1 SGHNT and CDR2 YYREEE (reference sequence). The CDR3 sequence is CASSSFQMNTEAFF. The CDR3 DNA follows: TGTGCCAGCAGCTCGTTTCAAATGAACACTGAAGCTTTCTTT.

The chain recombines TRBV9 with TRBJ2-3; tentative D call: TRBD2 (5 bases). The V gene lost 0 bases and the J gene lost 5 bases, with 13 bases spanning the gap. The germline V gene has CDR1 SGDLS and CDR2 YYNGEE. The CDR3 loop spans 15 amino acids. Written as DNA, the CDR3 is TGTGCCAGCAGCGTAGGGGGTAGCGTTGAAGATACGCAGTATTTT. Translated: CASSVGGSVEDTQYF.

The gene calls are TRBV28 and TRBJ1-5; D possibly corresponds to TRBD1 (6 bases). V was trimmed by 5 bases and J by 6 bases, leaving 14 bases between them. The CDR3 is made up of 14 amino acids. CDR1 and CDR2 from the germline V gene are MDHEN and SYDVKM. CDR3 sequence (DNA): TGTGCCAGCAGTCTAGCAGGGGATGGTCAGCCCCAGCATTTT. This sequence encodes CASSLAGDGQPQHF.

This clone showed up just a few times. The junction departs from the called germline gene at one end, perhaps through a read error. The chain couples TRBV7-7 to TRBJ2-5; TRBD1 matches 9 bases. This CDR3 is 13 amino acids long. Germline V gene lookup returns CDR1 SSHAT and CDR2 FNYEAQ (reference sequence). For the CDR3, the DNA is TGTGCTAGCAGCTTAGACAGGGGGGAGACCCAGTACTTC. This encodes CASSLDRGETQYF.

The chain links TRBV2 to TRBJ1-5; D might be TRBD1 (5 bases). Trimming shortened V by 3 bases and J by 12 bases, and 24 bases separated the two germline ends. This CDR3 spans 16 amino acids. Germline V lookup: CDR1 SNHLY, CDR2 FYNNEI. The CDR3 here is CASSDQGWSPSIYQHF. In nucleotides, the CDR3 is TGTGCCAGCAGTGACCAGGGCTGGAGCCCCTCCATCTACCAGCATTTT.